One T cell receptor beta chain is described in this entry. A much larger clone differs by one base, so this may be a read error. This entry is derived from a study of molecular identifiers for immune sequencing clone quantification. TCRdb reprocessed the PCR reads with MiXCR, giving one entry per CDR3 protein. This sample yields about 510,000 distinct CDR3 sequences, of which about a quarter are seen a single time; 0.7% to 0.9% belongs to the top ten. Germline loops: CDR1 SGHAT, CDR2 FQNNGV. CDR3 length equals 16 residues. Trimming removed 5 bases at V and 3 bases at J, with 18 bases between. This receptor was taken from a human donor in good health. Some libraries in this study had Jurkat cell RNA spiked in. The specimen sequenced was naive CD8+ T cells from blood, with Jurkat cell RNA spiked in. Documented subset: FACS-sorted CD8+CD4-CCR7+CD45RA+ naive T cells. The chain combines TRBV11-2 with TRBJ2-3; TRBD2 might be the D (6 bases). The CDR3 DNA sequence: TGTGCCAGCAGCCGCCCTGGCGGGGTGGCAACAGATACGCAGTATTTT. Its protein is CASSRPGGVATDTQYF.